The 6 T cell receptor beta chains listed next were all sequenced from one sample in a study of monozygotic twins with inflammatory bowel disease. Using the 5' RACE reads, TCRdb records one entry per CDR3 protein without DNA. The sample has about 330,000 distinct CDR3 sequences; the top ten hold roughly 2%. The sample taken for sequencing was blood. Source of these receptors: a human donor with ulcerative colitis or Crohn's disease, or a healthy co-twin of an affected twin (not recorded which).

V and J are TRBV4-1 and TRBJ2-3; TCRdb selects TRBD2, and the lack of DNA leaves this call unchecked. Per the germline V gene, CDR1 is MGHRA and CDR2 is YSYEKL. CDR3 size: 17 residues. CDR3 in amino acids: CASSLYIAGGSTDTQYF.

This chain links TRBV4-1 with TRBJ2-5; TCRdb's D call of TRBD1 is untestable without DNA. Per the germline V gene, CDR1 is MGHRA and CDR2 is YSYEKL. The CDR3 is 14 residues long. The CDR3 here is CASSQRDSQETQYF.

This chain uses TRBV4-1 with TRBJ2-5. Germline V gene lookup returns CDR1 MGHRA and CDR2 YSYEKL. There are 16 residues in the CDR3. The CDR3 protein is CASSQDYRGGTETQYF.

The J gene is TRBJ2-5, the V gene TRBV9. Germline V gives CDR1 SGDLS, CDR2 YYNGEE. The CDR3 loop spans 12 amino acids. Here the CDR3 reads CASSVDSKTQYF.

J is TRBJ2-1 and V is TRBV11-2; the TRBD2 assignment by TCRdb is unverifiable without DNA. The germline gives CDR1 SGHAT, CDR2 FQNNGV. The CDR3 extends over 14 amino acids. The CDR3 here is CASSFAGGDNEQFF.

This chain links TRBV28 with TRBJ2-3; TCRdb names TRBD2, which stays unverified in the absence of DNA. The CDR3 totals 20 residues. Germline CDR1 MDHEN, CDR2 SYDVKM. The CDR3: CASSLISRGGASTLTDTQYF.